The clone carrying this TCR beta chain was detected once. Unmatched junction bases numbered 11, after V lost 8 bases and J lost 10 bases. This CDR3 has 15 residues. Per the germline V gene, CDR1 is SGHAT and CDR2 is FQNNGV. The method was immunoSEQ multiplex PCR; TCRdb's version includes in-frame clones alone and lacks a portion of them. The table shows 50,000 to 70,000 clones, with 72% occurring only once. Assignments of participants to cohorts depended upon their own reported clinical history. This specimen comes from a study of blood T cell repertoires in COVID-19. About the research overall: In each case, the material was cDNA or gDNA derived from T cells, B-cell-depleted T cells, or PBMCs.

The chain employs TRBV11-2 and TRBJ2-1; the match to TRBD2 covers 13 bases. The sample consisted of PBMCs or T cells enriched from blood (not recorded which). This TCR derives from a woman aged 60-75 years who had been exposed to COVID-19. The CDR3 DNA is TGTGCCAGCTTCCCCGGGACTAGCGGGGCTGGGGAGCAGTTCTTC. Translating it yields CASFPGTSGAGEQFF.